This TCR beta chain was observed in a study of cytomegalovirus exposure and HLA in healthy donors. A remark on this clone: Its antigen is not identified.

In the PCR, 60 Vbeta and 13 Jbeta primers were used. Measured with immunoSEQ multiplex PCR; TCRdb has only the in-frame clones, and not every one. The table records 100,000 or so clones, nearly 80% of them present only once. Study-wide points: According to the study, roughly 180 TCR beta chains were cytomegalovirus-associated.

Germline CDR1 and CDR2: SEHNR and FQNEAQ (reference sequence). The CDR3 consists of 17 residues. V shed 5 bases and J 0 bases; nucleotides not matched to a gene: 10. The source is a middle-aged woman in good health and CMV-seropositive. The sample comprised PBMCs. V gene TRBV7-9 combines with J gene TRBJ1-1, with 9 positions matching TRBD1. CDR3 protein: CASSPTGGGRLNTEAFF. CDR3 DNA sequence: TGTGCCAGCAGCCCTACAGGGGGCGGGAGATTGAACACTGAAGCTTTCTTT. Full variable domain (missing parts from reference TRBV7-9 and TRBJ1-1): DTGVSQNPRHKITKRGQNVTFRCDPISEHNRLYWYRQTLGQGPEFLTYFQNEAQLEKSRLLSDRFSAERPKGSFSTLEIQRTEQGDSAMYLCASSPTGGGRLNTEAFFGQGTRLTVV.